The T cell receptor (beta chain) under discussion was sequenced for a study of T-cell memory formation after mild COVID-19. Whole-study findings and limits: CD4/CD8 balance held among clones contracting day 15 to 85, and later expanders leaned CD4+. Researchers could not confirm that second-wave clones peaking on day 37 targeted SARS-CoV-2.

This clonotype was found many times. Antigen specificity is unknown. The CDR3 contains 17 residues. Germline CDR1 reads LGHNA; CDR2 reads YSLEER. The V gene end was trimmed by 0 bases and the J gene end by 7 bases; junction bases not matched to a gene: 9. MiXCR, run by TCRdb on the 5' RACE reads, gives a single entry per CDR3 protein. This table holds hundreds of thousands of distinct CDR3 sequences, about 13% found once. This rearrangement joins TRBV4-3 to TRBJ2-1, with 10 bases that match TRBD2. The source material was PBMCs or a T cell subset sorted from them (not recorded which). The TCR originated in a man younger than 35 who had mild COVID-19 (a few samples of this study predate the infection). Cell type and time point are not known. For the CDR3, the DNA is TGCGCCAGCAGCCAAGACGGTACTAGCGGGACGAGGAATGAGCAGTTCTTC. Its protein is CASSQDGTSGTRNEQFF.